This T cell receptor beta chain was identified in a study of T cell responses to AZD1222 COVID-19 vaccine. About the study: Pooling of second doses given at about 4 or about 12 weeks was done. Study-wide results and limits: Donors, mostly white British, included more females; clonal diversity was possibly underestimated.

The ends lost 6 bases at V and 4 bases at J; junction bases unmatched: 4. Germline V gene lookup returns CDR1 LNHDA and CDR2 SQIVND (reference sequence). This CDR3 is built from 14 residues. Concerning this clone: What it binds is not known.

Produced via immunoSEQ multiplex PCR; TCRdb's table is partial and in-frame only. The data contain about 100,000 clones, 90% of them seen just once; the ten biggest clones take up 1.3%. The chain carries TRBV19 and TRBJ2-3, with TRBD2 matching 10 bases. The clonotype was recovered from an adult in good health. This material consisted of peripheral blood, taken on day 0 of AZD1222 vaccination. The CDR3 spells CASSGTSVSDTQYF. DNA for the CDR3: TGTGCCAGTAGCGGGACTAGCGTCTCAGATACGCAGTATTTT.